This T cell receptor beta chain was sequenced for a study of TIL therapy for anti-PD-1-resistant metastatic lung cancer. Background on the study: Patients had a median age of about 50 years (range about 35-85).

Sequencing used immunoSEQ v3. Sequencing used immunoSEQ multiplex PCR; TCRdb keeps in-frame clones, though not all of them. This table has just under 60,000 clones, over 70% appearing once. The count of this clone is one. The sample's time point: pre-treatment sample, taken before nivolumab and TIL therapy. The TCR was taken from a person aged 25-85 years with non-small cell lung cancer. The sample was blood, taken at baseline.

CDR3 sequence reads: CASSYGDRLSYEQYF. CDR3 bases: TGTGCCAGCAGTTACGGGGACAGGCTCTCCTACGAGCAGTACTTC. The chain combines TRBV6-5 with TRBJ2-7; 8 bases fit TRBD1. V gave up 2 bases and J gave up 0 bases; unmatched junction bases: 3. The CDR3 runs 15 residues. Germline CDR1 is MNHEY and CDR2 is SVGAGI.